The sequence of this T cell receptor beta chain was determined in a study of a mutant IDH1 vaccine in newly diagnosed glioma. Study-wide context: Patients under treatment included approximately 60% males and about 40% females and had a mean age of roughly 43 years. Receipt of radiotherapy, temozolomide, or both preceded the study, and most received both. The study, taken as a whole, reports: Altogether, around 93% of patients exhibited vaccine-induced immune responses.

Using immunoSEQ multiplex PCR, the repertoire was profiled, and TCRdb retains in-frame clones only, with some absent. The table shows 60,000 to 75,000 clones, with 70% to 80% occurring only once. Described time point: baseline, week 1 (first vaccination visit). Treatment described: pre-vaccination baseline after standard-of-care therapy. This clone has only a few counts. Its antigen is undetermined. V was pared by 5 bases and J by 8 bases, with 10 bases between. The CDR3 spans 11 residues. Germline-derived CDR1 and CDR2 are DFQATT and SNEGSKA (reference sequence). J is TRBJ2-1 and V is TRBV20-1; TRBD1 might be the D (5 bases). This receptor was taken from a man aged 50-59 years with glioma. Source: PBMCs, taken from a glioma patient treated with radiotherapy, temozolomide or both. The CDR3 sequence is CSAAQGDEQFF. CDR3 bases: TGCAGTGCTGCCCAGGGTGATGAGCAGTTCTTC.